This T cell receptor (beta chain) was found in a study of T cell responses to AZD1222 COVID-19 vaccine (dated by TCRdb to the early 2020s). In the study overall: TCR sequencing was performed for roughly 240 trial participants, of whom about 200 were given two doses of AZD1222 and approximately 25 were given two doses of MenACWY control vaccine. Trial participants were enrolled by age into subgroups of 18-55, 56-69 and 70-plus years, and around 140, 26 and 57 TCR-sequenced participants, respectively, were included in these subgroups. What the authors observed across the whole study: After two AZD1222 doses, both the breadth and the depth of spike-specific TCRs were significantly higher than at day 0 and than in MenACWY recipients. The whole spike protein was spanned by vaccine-associated CD4 TCRs, and dominant responses were seen in regions 160-218 and 743-854. Participants were mostly white British and included more females than males, and it was suggested by the authors that clonal diversity may have been underestimated. Because no day 14 peak-response samples were available, the repertoires could be characterized only after the peak T cell response. In the small 56-69-year group, the increase in depth fell short of significance, most likely because of low power. Conclusions about previously exposed vaccinees were limited because only a handful of AZD1222 recipients were SARS-CoV-2 seropositive at baseline. Reportedly, close to half of the unique spike-specific TCRs recognized epitopes lying outside the regions that are mutated in the B.1.351 and B.1.1.7 variants.

The CDR3 regions of human TCRbeta chains were analyzed by immunosequencing. On the authors' methods: Repertoire TCRs were checked for matches against a reference library of SARS-CoV-2-specific TCRs that had been generated using the MIRA antigen-specificity platform. Breadth meant the fraction of unique TCRs that were SARS-CoV-2-associated, whereas depth meant the fraction of total T cells that were SARS-CoV-2-associated. Using the MIRA data, each spike-specific TCR was assigned both to the spike region to which the TCR was reactive and to a CD4 or CD8 class. Log10-transformed breadth and depth values were compared by one-way ANOVA with Sidak's multiple comparisons tests. The source is immuneACCESS, and TCRdb retained only in-frame sequences with V and J called. Part of the clones is not carried over; for the studies checked, unresolved V genes explain less than half of this, and the remainder is unexplained. V, J and clone size are those of that table, while D and trimming were read from the DNA. The sample yields 160,000 or so clones; about 90% were counted once. Of the sample, 3.5% to 5.5% is held by the ten largest clones.

On this clone itself: It has no known antigen specificity. No base-level quality is on record; no much larger clone is a single base apart.

The intended sense of this specimen's time point label: about 28 days (+/-7) after the second vaccine dose. Interpreted using the paper, the treatment or condition label stands for: meningococcal conjugate vaccine given as trial control. The vaccinee samples were drawn from two UK trials, COV001 and COV002, one of which was a single-blind randomized controlled phase 2/3 trial testing AZD1222 (ChAdOx1 nCoV-19) in healthy adults. Trial participant PBMC samples were collected at day 0 and day 28 after the second dose for TCRbeta chain sequencing. The sequencing used peripheral blood, collected 28 days after the second dose of the MenACWY control vaccine. This receptor was obtained from an adult who received the MenACWY meningococcal vaccine as a control.

The nucleotide sequence is given as TGCGCCAGCAGCCAGTTCCTCGATGAGTCGAGCAATCAGCCCCAGCATTTT. It specifies CASSQFLDESSNQPQHF. This chain is built from TRBV4-1 and TRBJ1-5, with the D segment identity uncertain. The CDR3 starts with the cysteine, ends with the phenylalanine, and has 17 residues. Here the CDR3 DNA is all that survives: 51 bases in frame from base 1. CDR1 and CDR2 are drawn from the germline V gene: MGHRA, YSYEKL. Between the V and J ends, shortened by 3 bases and 1 base respectively, the junction contains 16 bases.